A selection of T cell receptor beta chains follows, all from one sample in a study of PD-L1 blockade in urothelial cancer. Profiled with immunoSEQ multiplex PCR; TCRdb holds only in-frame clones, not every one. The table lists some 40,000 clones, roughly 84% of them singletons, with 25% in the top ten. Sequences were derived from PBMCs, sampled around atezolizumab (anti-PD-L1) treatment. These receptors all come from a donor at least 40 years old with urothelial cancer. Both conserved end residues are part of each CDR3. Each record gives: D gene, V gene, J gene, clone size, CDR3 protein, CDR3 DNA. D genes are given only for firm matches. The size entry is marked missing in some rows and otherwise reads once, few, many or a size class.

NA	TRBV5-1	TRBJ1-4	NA	CASSPGGSVTNEKLFF	TGCGCCAGCAGCCCGGGGGGGTCAGTGACTAATGAAAAACTGTTTTTT
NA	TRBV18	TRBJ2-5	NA	CASSSYQETQYF	TGTGCCAGCTCGTCTTACCAAGAGACCCAGTACTTC
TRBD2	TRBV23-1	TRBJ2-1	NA	CASQGTSGRRGVLGDDEQFF	TGCGCCAGCCAGGGGACTAGCGGGAGGAGGGGGGTCCTGGGGGACGATGAGCAGTTCTTC
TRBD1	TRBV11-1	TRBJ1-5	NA	CASSRDRGEPQHF	TGTGCCAGCAGCCGGGACAGGGGGGAGCCCCAGCATTTT
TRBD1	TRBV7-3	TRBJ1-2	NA	CASSLPKDRNNYGYTF	TGTGCCAGCAGCCTCCCGAAGGACAGGAATAACTATGGCTACACCTTC
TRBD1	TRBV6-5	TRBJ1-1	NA	CASSQTGMGTEAFF	TGTGCCAGCAGCCAGACAGGGATGGGCACTGAAGCTTTCTTT
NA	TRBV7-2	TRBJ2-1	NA	CASSSQRVGGEQFF	TGTGCCAGCAGCTCCCAGCGGGTGGGGGGTGAGCAGTTCTTC
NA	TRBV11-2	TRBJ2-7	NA	CASSFSQGRPYEQYF	TGTGCCAGCAGCTTTAGCCAGGGAAGGCCCTACGAGCAGTACTTC
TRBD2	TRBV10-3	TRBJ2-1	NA	CAISGGTSGHNEQFF	TGTGCCATCAGCGGGGGGACTAGCGGCCACAATGAGCAGTTCTTC
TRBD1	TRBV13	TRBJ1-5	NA	CASSVGMGTGRPQPQHF	TGTGCCAGCAGCGTAGGGATGGGGACAGGGCGGCCTCAGCCCCAGCATTTT
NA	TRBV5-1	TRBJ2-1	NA	CASSLGARGNEQFF	TGCGCCAGCAGCTTGGGGGCACGGGGCAATGAGCAGTTCTTC
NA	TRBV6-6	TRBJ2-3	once	CASTPAGTDTQYF	TGTGCCAGCACCCCCGCGGGTACAGATACGCAGTATTTT
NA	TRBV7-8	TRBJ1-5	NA	CASSLNSLNQPQHF	TGTGCCAGCAGCCTTAACAGCCTCAATCAGCCCCAGCATTTT
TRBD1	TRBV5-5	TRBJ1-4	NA	CASRGPGQPNEKLFF	TGTGCCAGCAGGGGCCCGGGACAGCCTAATGAAAAACTGTTTTTT
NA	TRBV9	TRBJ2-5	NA	CASSPRTTSGETQYF	TGTGCCAGCAGCCCCCGGACAACATCAGGGGAGACCCAGTACTTC
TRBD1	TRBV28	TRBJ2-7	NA	CASALWGPGQGIYEQYF	TGTGCCAGCGCACTTTGGGGGCCGGGACAGGGGATCTACGAGCAGTACTTC
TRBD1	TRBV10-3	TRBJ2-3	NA	CAISDGTGTQYF	TGTGCCATCAGTGACGGGACAGGAACGCAGTATTTT
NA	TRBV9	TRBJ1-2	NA	CASSPGGRGFYGYTF	TGTGCCAGCAGCCCCGGGGGGAGGGGCTTCTATGGCTACACCTTC
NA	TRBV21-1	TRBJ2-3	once	CASSKLAGALVTQYF	TGTGCCAGCAGCAAACTAGCGGGAGCCCTAGTTACGCAGTATTTT
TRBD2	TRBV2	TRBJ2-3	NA	CASTTSGGGDTQYF	TGTGCCAGCACCACTAGCGGAGGGGGGGATACGCAGTATTTT
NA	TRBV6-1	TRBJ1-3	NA	CAGRQASSGNTIYF	TGTGCCGGAAGACAGGCCTCCTCTGGAAACACCATATATTTT
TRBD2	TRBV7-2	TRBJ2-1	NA	CASSLVSVGREGRGNEQFF	TGTGCCAGCAGCTTAGTTTCGGTGGGGCGGGAGGGCCGGGGCAATGAGCAGTTCTTC
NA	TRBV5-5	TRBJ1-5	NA	CASSLDAAGQAQHF	TGTGCCAGCAGCTTAGATGCAGCTGGGCAGGCCCAGCATTTT
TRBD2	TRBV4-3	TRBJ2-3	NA	CASSQGGVRGTSGTDTQYF	TGCGCCAGCAGCCAAGGGGGGGTCCGGGGGACTAGCGGCACAGATACGCAGTATTTT
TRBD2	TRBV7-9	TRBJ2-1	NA	CASSPRGRGWHYNEQFF	TGTGCCAGCAGCCCTCGGGGGAGGGGTTGGCACTACAATGAGCAGTTCTTC
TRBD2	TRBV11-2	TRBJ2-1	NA	CASSPTSGPYNEQFF	TGTGCCAGCAGCCCAACTAGCGGTCCCTACAATGAGCAGTTCTTC
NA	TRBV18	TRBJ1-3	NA	CASSPAGLPGNTIYF	TGTGCCAGCTCCCCCGCGGGGTTACCTGGAAACACCATATATTTT
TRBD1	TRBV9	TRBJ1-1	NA	CASSGRDRVTEAFF	TGTGCCAGCAGCGGCCGGGACAGGGTCACTGAAGCTTTCTTT
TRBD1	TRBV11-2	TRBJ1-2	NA	CASSSHLQGLGTF	TGTGCCAGCAGCTCCCACCTACAGGGGCTTGGCACCTTC
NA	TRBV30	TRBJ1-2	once	CAWDGYYGYTF	TGTGCCTGGGATGGCTACTATGGCTACACCTTC
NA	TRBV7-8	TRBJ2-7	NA	CASTVGGGQNEQYF	TGTGCCAGCACCGTAGGGGGGGGGCAGAACGAGCAGTACTTC
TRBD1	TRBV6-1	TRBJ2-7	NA	CASSGQGLRASRGSYEQYF	TGTGCCAGCAGTGGACAGGGTTTGAGGGCTAGCCGGGGCTCTTACGAGCAGTACTTC
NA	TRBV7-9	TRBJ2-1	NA	CASSPINEQFF	TGTGCCAGCAGCCCCATCAATGAGCAGTTCTTC
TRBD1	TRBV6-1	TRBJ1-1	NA	CASTMDRGYTEAFF	TGTGCCAGCACCATGGACAGGGGGTACACTGAAGCTTTCTTT
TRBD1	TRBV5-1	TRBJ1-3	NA	CASSPGTVSGNTIYF	TGCGCCAGCAGCCCCGGGACAGTCTCTGGAAACACCATATATTTT
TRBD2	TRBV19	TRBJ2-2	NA	CASSTRTSGNTAGELFF	TGTGCCAGTAGTACCCGGACTAGCGGGAACACTGCCGGGGAGCTGTTTTTT
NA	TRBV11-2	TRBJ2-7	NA	CASSLVADSRYEQYF	TGTGCCAGCAGCTTAGTGGCGGACTCAAGATACGAGCAGTACTTC
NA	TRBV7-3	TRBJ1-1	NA	CASSLGEGRGTEAFF	TGTGCCAGCAGCTTAGGGGAGGGCAGAGGCACTGAAGCTTTCTTT
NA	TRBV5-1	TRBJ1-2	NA	CASRAGAGGYGYTF	TGCGCCAGCAGAGCGGGGGCCGGTGGCTATGGCTACACCTTC
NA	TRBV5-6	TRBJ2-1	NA	CASSLPSYNEQFF	TGTGCCAGCAGCTTACCCAGCTACAATGAGCAGTTCTTC
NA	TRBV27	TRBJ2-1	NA	CASRYYNEQFF	TGTGCCAGCAGGTACTACAATGAGCAGTTCTTC
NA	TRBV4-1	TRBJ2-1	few	CASSQLAGPVGTYNEQFF	TGCGCCAGCAGCCAATTGGCGGGACCGGTCGGGACCTACAATGAGCAGTTCTTC
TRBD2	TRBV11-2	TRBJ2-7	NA	CASRRASGSPYEQYF	TGTGCCAGCAGACGGGCAAGCGGGAGCCCCTACGAGCAGTACTTC
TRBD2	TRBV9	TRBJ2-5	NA	CASSGGLAGEETQYF	TGTGCCAGCAGCGGAGGGCTAGCGGGAGAAGAGACCCAGTACTTC
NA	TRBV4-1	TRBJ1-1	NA	CASSPEGATEAFF	TGCGCCAGCAGCCCCGAAGGGGCCACTGAAGCTTTCTTT
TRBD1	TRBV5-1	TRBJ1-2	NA	CASSFVGQGPYGYTF	TGCGCCAGCAGCTTTGTCGGACAGGGCCCCTATGGCTACACCTTC
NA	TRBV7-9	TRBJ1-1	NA	CATQWGGTEAFF	TGTGCCACCCAATGGGGGGGTACTGAAGCTTTCTTT
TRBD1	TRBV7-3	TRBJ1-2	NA	CASSPGQINYGYTF	TGTGCCAGCAGCCCGGGACAGATTAACTATGGCTACACCTTC
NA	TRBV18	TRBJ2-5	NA	CASSPGSGRETQYF	TGTGCCAGCTCACCGGGTTCAGGGCGGGAGACCCAGTACTTC
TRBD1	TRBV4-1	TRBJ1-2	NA	CASSQDPPGGLGYTF	TGCGCCAGCAGCCAAGATCCTCCAGGGGGTCTAGGCTACACCTTC
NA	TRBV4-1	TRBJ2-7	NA	CASSQPLARFLYEQYF	TGCGCCAGCAGCCAACCTCTAGCGCGGTTCCTCTACGAGCAGTACTTC
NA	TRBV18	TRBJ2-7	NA	CASSPRPPSALSYEQYF	TGTGCCAGCTCACCCCGACCCCCTAGCGCCCTCTCCTACGAGCAGTACTTC
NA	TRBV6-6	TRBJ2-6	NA	CASSYSTGSGANVLTF	TGTGCCAGCAGTTACTCGACGGGCTCTGGGGCCAACGTCCTGACTTTC
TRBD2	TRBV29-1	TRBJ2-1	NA	CSGTSGGSYNEQFF	TGCAGCGGCACTAGCGGGGGATCTTACAATGAGCAGTTCTTC
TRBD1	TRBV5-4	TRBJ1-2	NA	CASRPDRGYKSNYGYTF	TGTGCCAGCAGGCCCGACAGGGGTTATAAATCTAACTATGGCTACACCTTC